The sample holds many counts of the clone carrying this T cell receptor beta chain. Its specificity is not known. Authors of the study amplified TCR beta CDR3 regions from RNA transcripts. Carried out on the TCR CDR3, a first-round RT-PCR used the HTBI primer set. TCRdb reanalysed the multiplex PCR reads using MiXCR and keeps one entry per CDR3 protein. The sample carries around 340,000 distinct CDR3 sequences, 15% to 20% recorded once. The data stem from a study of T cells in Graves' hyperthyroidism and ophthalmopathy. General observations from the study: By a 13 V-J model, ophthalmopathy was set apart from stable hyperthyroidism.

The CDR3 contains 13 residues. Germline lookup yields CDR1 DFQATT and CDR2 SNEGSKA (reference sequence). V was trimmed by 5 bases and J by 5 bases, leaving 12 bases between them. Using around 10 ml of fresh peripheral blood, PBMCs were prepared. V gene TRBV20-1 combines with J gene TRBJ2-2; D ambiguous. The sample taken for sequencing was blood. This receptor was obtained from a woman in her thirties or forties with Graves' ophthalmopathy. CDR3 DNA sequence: TGCAGTGCTCGTCTTTCGGTAACCGGGGAGCTGTTTTTT. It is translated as CSARLSVTGELFF.